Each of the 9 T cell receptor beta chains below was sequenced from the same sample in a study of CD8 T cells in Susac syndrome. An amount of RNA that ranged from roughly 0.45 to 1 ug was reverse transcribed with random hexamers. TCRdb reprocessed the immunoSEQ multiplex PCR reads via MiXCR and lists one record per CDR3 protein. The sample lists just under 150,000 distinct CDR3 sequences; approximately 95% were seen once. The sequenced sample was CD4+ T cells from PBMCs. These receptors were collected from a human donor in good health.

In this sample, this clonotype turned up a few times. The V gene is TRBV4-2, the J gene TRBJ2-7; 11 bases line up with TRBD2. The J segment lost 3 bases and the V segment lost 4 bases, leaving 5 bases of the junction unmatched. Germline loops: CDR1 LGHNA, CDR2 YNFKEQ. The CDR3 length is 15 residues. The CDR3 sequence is CASSLGTSGDYEQYF. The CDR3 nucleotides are TGTGCCAGCAGCCTCGGGACTAGCGGAGACTACGAGCAGTACTTC.

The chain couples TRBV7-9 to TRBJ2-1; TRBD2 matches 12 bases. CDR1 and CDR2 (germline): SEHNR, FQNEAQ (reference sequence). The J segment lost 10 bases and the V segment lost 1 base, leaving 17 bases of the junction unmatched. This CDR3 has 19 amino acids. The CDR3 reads CASSLGSLAGGPRGSEQFF. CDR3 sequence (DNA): TGTGCCAGCAGCTTAGGATCGCTAGCGGGAGGGCCCCGAGGTTCCGAGCAGTTCTTC.

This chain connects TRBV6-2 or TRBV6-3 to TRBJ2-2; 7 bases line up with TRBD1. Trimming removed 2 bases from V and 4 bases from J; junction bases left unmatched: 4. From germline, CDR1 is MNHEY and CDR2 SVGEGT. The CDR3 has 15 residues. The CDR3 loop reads CASSYSAGGTGELFF. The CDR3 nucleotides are TGTGCCAGCAGTTACAGTGCAGGGGGCACCGGGGAGCTGTTTTTT.

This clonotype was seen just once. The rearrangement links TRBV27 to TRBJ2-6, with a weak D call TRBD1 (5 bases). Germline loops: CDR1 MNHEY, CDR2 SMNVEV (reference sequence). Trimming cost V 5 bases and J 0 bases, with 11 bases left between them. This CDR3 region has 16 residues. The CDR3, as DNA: TGTGCCAGCAGTGTAGACAGATTCTCTGGGGCCAACGTCCTGACTTTC. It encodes CASSVDRFSGANVLTF.

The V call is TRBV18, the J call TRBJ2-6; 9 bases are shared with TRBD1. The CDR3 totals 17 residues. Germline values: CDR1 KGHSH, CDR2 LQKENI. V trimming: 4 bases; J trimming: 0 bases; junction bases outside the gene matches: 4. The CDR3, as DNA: TGTGCCAGCTCACGTGACAGGGGGTTCTCTGGGGCCAACGTCCTGACTTTC. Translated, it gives CASSRDRGFSGANVLTF.

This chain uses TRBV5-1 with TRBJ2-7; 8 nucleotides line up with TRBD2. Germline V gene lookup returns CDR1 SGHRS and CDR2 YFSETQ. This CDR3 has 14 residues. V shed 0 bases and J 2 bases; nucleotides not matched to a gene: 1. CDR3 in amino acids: CASSLAGGAYEQYF. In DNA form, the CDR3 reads TGCGCCAGCAGCTTGGCGGGAGGGGCCTACGAGCAGTACTTC.

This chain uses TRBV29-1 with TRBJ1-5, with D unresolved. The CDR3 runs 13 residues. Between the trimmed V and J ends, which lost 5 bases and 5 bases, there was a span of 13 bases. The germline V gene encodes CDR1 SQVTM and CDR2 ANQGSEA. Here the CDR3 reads CSVQSRVDQPQHF. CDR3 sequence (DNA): TGCAGCGTTCAATCCCGGGTTGATCAGCCCCAGCATTTT.

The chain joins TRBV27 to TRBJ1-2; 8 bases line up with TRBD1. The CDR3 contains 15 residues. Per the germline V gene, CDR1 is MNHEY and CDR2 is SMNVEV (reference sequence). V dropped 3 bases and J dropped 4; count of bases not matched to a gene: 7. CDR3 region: CASSLWVRGLYGYTF. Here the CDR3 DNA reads TGTGCCAGCAGTTTGTGGGTCAGGGGGCTCTATGGCTACACCTTC.

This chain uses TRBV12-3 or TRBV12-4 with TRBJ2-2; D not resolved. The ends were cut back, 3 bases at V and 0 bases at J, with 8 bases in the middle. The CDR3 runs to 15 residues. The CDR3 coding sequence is TGTGCCAGCAGTTTGGGCGGAGCGAACACCGGGGAGCTGTTTTTT. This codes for CASSLGGANTGELFF.